This TCR beta chain originates from a study of technical replicates of blood from several donors. This CDR3 contains 12 residues. Germline CDR1 and CDR2: WSHSY and SAAADI. The germline V and J ends were trimmed by 6 bases and 7 bases, with 9 bases remaining between them. The data were produced by immunoSEQ multiplex PCR, yet TCRdb's version contains in-frame clones alone and is incomplete. The table has tens of thousands of clones, around 90% seen once. The TCR was taken from a human donor in good health. The V and J genes are TRBV10-2 and TRBJ1-4, with D perhaps matching TRBD1 (6 bases). The sample consisted of T cells isolated from PBMCs. CDR3 in amino acids: CASRTGPEKLFF. The CDR3 coding sequence is TGCGCCAGCAGAACAGGGCCTGAAAAACTGTTTTTT.